This T cell receptor beta chain was observed in a study of shared T cell receptors in the human thymus. This clone showed up just once. The table came from immunoSEQ multiplex PCR; TCRdb's copy has only in-frame clones and leaves some out. The repertoire holds about 380,000 clones, with 85% to 95% as singletons. V was pared by 6 bases and J by 6 bases, with 17 bases between. This CDR3 is 14 amino acids long. The germline gives CDR1 MGHDK, CDR2 SYGVNS. Sequencing input: thymocytes. The J gene is TRBJ1-1, the V gene TRBV25-1; D is perhaps TRBD1 (5 bases). This sequence originates from a human donor. The CDR3 DNA reads as TGTGCCAGCAGCCAGGCGGGGCCAGTCCCTGAAGCTTTCTTT. Its translation: CASSQAGPVPEAFF.